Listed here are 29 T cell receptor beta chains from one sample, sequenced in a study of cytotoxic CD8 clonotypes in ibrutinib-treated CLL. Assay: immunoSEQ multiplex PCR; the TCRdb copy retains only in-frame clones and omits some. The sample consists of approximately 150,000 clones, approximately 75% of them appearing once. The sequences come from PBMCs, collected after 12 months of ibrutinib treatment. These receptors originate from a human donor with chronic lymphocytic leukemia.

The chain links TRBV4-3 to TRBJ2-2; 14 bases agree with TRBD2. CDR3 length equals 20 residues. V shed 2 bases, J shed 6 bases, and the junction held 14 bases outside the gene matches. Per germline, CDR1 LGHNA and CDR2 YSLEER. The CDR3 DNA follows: TGCGCCAGCAGCCAACACCTCATAGGGACTAGCGGGAGTTCCTCCGGGGAGCTGTTTTTT. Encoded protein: CASSQHLIGTSGSSSGELFF.

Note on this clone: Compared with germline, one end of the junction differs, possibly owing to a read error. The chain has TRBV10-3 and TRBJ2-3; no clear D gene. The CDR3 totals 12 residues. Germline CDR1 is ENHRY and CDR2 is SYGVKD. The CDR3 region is CAISQSTDTQYF. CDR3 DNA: TGTGCCATCAGTCAGTCCACAGATACGCAGTATTTT.

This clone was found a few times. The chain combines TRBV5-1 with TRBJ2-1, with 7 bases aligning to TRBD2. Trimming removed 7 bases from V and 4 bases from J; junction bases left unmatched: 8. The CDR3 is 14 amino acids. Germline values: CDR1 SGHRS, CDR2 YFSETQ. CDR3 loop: CASGYSGAYNEQFF. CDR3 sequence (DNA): TGCGCCAGCGGTTACAGCGGGGCTTACAATGAGCAGTTCTTC.

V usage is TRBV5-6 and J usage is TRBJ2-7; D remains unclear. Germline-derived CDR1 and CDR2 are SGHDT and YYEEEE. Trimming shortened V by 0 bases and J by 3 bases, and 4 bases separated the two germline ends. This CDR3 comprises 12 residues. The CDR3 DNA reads TGTGCCAGCAGCTTGGTAAGCTACGAGCAGTACTTC. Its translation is CASSLVSYEQYF.

CDR3 in DNA: TGTGCCAGCAGTTTATCGGAGGGGCCCACAGTACAACTTGCCTACGAGCAGTACTTC. It specifies CASSLSEGPTVQLAYEQYF. This chain connects TRBV28 to TRBJ2-7, with TRBD2 as a possible D gene (6 bases). Germline-derived CDR1 and CDR2 are MDHEN and SYDVKM. The V end was cut by 1 base, the J end by 2 bases, with 24 bases between. This CDR3 is 19 amino acids long.

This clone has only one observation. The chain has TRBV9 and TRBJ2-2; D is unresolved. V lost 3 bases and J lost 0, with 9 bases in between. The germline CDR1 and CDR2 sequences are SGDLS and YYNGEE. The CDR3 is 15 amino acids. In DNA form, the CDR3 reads TGTGCCAGCAGCGAAGGGCACCCGAACACCGGGGAGCTGTTTTTT. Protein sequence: CASSEGHPNTGELFF. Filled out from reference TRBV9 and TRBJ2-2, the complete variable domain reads DSGVTQTPKHLITATGQRVTLRCSPRSGDLSVYWYQQSLDQGLQFLIQYYNGEERAKGNILERFSAQQFPDLHSELNLSSLELGDSALYFCASSEGHPNTGELFFGEGSRLTVL.

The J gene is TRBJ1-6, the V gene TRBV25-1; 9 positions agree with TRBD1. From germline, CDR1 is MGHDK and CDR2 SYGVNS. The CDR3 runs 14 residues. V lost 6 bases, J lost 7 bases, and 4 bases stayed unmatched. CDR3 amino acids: CASSRGTGNSPLHF. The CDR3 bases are TGTGCCAGCAGCCGGGGGACAGGGAATTCACCCCTCCACTTT.

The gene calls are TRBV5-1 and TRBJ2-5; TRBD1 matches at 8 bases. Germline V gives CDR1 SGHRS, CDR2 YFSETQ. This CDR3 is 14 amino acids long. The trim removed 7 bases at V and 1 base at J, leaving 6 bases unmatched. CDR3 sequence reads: CASGPGQAQETQYF. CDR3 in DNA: TGCGCCAGCGGACCGGGACAGGCCCAAGAGACCCAGTACTTC.

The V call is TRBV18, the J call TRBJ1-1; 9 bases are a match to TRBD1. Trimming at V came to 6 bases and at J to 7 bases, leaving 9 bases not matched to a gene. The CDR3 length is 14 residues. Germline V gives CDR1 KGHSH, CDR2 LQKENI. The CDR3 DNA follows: TGTGCCAGCTCTCCCGGGACAGGGTTTGGTGAAGCTTTCTTT. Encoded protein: CASSPGTGFGEAFF.

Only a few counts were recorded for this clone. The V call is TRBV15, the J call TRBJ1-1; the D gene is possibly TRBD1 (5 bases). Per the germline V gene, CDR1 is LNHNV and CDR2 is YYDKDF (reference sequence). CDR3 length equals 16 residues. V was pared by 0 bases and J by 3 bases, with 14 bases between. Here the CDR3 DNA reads TGTGCCACCAGCAGAGAGATAGGGGCGCAGGACACTGAAGCTTTCTTT. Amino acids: CATSREIGAQDTEAFF.

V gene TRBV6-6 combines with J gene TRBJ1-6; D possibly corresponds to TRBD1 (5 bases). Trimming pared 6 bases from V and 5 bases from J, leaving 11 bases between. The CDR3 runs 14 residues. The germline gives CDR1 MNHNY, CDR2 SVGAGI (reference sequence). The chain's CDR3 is CASSRDRNNSPLHF. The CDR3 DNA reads TGTGCCAGCAGCCGGGACCGTAATAATTCACCCCTCCACTTT.

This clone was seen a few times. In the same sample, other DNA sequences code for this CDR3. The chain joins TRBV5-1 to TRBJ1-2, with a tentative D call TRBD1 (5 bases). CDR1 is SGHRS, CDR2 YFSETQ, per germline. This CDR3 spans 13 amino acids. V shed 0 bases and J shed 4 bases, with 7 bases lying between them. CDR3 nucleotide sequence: TGCGCCAGCAGCTTGGACAGGAGCTATGGCTACACCTTC. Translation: CASSLDRSYGYTF.

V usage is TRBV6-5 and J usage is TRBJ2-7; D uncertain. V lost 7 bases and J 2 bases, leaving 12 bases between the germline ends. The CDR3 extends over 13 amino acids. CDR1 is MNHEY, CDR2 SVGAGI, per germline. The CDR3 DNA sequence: TGTGCCAGCACCTCGACCCGGACCTACGAGCAGTACTTC. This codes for CASTSTRTYEQYF.

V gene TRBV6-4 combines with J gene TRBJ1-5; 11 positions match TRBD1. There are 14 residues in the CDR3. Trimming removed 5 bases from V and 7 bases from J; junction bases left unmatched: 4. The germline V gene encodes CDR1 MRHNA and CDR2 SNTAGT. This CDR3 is CASSPGQGGQPQHF. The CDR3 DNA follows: TGTGCCAGCAGTCCGGGACAGGGGGGACAGCCCCAGCATTTT.

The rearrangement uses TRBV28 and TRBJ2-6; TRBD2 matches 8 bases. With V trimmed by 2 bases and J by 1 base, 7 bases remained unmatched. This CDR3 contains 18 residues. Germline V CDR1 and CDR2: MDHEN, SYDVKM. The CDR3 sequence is CASSLAGGVNSGANVLTF. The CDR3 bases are TGTGCCAGCAGTTTAGCGGGGGGCGTTAATTCTGGGGCCAACGTCCTGACTTTC.

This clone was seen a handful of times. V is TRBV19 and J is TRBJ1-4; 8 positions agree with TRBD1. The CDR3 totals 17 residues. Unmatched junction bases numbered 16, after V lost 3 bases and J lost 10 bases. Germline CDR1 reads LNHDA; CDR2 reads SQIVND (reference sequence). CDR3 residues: CASSIGTLTGEMGKLFF. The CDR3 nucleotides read TGTGCCAGTAGTATCGGGACCTTGACAGGGGAGATGGGAAAACTGTTTTTT.

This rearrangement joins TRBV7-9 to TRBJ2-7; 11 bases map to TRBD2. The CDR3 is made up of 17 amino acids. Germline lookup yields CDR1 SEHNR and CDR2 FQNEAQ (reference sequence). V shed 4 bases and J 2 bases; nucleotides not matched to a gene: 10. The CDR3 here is CASSSTSGSFPTYEQYF. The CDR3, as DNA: TGTGCCAGCAGCTCAACTAGCGGGAGTTTCCCTACCTACGAGCAGTACTTC.

The CDR3 reads CASSVARSANYGYTF. The CDR3 region has the DNA TGTGCCAGCAGCGTGGCTAGAAGCGCGAACTATGGCTACACCTTC. J is TRBJ1-2 and V is TRBV7-2; D not resolved. CDR1 is SGHTA and CDR2 is FQGNSA in the germline V gene. This CDR3 is built from 15 residues. The V gene lost 5 bases and the J gene lost 2 bases, with 15 bases spanning the gap.

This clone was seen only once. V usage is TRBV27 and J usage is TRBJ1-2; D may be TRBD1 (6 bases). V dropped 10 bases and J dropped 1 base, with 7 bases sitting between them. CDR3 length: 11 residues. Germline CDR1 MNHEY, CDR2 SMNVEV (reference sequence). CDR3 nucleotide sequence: TGTGCCACAGGGGTTAACTATGGCTACACCTTC. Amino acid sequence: CATGVNYGYTF.

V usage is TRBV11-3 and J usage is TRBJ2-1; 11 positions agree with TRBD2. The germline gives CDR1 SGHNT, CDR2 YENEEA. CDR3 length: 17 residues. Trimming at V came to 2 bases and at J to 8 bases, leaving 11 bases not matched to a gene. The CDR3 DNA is TGTGCCAGCAGCTTAATACGGTCTAGCGGGAGGAATTATGAGCAGTTCTTC. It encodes CASSLIRSSGRNYEQFF. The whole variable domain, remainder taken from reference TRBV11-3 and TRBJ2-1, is EAGVVQSPRYKIIEKKQPVAFWCNPISGHNTLYWYLQNLGQGPELLIRYENEEAVDDSQLPKDRFSAERLKGVDSTLKIQPAELGDSAVYLCASSLIRSSGRNYEQFFGPGTRLTVL.

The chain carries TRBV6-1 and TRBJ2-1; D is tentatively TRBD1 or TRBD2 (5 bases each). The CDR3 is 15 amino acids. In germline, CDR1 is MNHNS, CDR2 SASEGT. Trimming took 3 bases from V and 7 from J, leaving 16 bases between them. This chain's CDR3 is CASSDIWQGVNEQFF. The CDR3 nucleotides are TGTGCCAGCAGTGATATTTGGCAGGGAGTGAATGAGCAGTTCTTC.

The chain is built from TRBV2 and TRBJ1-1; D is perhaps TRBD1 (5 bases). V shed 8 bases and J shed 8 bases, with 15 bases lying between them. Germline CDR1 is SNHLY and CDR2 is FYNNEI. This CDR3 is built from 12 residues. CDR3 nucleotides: TGTGCCAGCGACGGTGGGGCGTCGGAAGCTTTCTTT. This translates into CASDGGASEAFF.

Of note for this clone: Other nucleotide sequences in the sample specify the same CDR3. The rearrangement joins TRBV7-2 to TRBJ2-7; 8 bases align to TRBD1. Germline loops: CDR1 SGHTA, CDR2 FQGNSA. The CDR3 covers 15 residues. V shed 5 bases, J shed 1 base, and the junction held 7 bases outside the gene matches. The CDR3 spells CASSPDRDPSYEQYF. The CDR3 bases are TGTGCCAGCAGCCCGGACAGGGACCCATCCTACGAGCAGTACTTC.

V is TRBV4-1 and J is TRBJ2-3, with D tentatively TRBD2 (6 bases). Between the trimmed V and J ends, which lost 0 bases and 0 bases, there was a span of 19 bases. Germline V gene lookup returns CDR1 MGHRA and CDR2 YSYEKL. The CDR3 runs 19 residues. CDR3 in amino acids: CASSQEPSGGTRSTDTQYF. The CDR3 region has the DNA TGCGCCAGCAGCCAAGAGCCGTCGGGCGGGACCCGTAGCACAGATACGCAGTATTTT.

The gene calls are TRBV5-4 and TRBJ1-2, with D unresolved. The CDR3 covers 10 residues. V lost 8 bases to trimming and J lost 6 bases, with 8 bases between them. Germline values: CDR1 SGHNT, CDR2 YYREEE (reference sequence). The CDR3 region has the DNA TGTGCCAGTCGGACCAATGGCTACACCTTC. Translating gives CASRTNGYTF.

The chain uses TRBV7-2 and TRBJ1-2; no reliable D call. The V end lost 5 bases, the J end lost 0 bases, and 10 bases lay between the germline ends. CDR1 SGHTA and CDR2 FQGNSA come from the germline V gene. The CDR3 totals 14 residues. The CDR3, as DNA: TGTGCCAGCAGCCCCAGACGGGCTAACTATGGCTACACCTTC. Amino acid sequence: CASSPRRANYGYTF. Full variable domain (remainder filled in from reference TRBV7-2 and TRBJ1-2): GAGVSQSPSNKVTEKGKDVELRCDPISGHTALYWYRQSLGQGLEFLIYFQGNSAPDKSGLPSDRFSAERTGGSVSTLTIQRTQQEDSAVYLCASSPRRANYGYTFGSGTRLTVV.

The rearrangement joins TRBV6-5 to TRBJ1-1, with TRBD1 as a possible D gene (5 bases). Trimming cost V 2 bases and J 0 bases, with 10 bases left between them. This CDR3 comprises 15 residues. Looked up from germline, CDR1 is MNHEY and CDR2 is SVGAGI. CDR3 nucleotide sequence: TGTGCCAGCAGTTACCAGGGCCGTATGAACACTGAAGCTTTCTTT. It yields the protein CASSYQGRMNTEAFF.

CDR3 nucleotide sequence: TGCGCCAGCAGCTCAACACCCCCATCTAACGAGCAGTACTTC. Translated: CASSSTPPSNEQYF. The rearrangement links TRBV5-1 to TRBJ2-7, with D unclear. Deletions cut 3 bases from V and 5 bases from J, with 15 bases between. The CDR3 totals 14 residues. In germline, CDR1 is SGHRS, CDR2 YFSETQ.

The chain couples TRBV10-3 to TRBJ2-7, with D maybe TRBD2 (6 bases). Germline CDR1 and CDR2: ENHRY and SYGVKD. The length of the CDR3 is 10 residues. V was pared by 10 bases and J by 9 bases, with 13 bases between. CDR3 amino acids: CATYGSRQYF. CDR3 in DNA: TGTGCCACCTACGGGAGTAGGCAGTACTTC.